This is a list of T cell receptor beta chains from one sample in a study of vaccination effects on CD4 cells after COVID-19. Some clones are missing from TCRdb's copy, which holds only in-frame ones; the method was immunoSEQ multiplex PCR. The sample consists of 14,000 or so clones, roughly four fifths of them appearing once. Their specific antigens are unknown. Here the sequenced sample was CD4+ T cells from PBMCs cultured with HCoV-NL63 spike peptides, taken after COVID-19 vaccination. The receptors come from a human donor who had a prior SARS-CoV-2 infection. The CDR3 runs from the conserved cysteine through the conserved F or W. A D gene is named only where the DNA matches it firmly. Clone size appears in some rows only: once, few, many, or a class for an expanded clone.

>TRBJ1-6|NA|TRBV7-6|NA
TGTGCCAGCAGCTTATCCCCAGGGAGTGGCAATTCACCCCTCCACTTT
CASSLSPGSGNSPLHF
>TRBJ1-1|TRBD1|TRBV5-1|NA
TGCGCCAGCAGCGGACAAGGGACAGTTGAAGCTTTCTTT
CASSGQGTVEAFF
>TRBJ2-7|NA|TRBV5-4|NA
TGTGCCAGCAGCTTGGGGGGCGGGGCCCTTGGCTGGGAGCAGTACTTC
CASSLGGGALGWEQYF
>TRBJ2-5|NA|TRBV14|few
TGTGCCAGCAGCCCCGGGCGACAAGAGACCCAGTACTTC
CASSPGRQETQYF
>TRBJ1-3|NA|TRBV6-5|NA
TGTGCCAGCTCGAGGGCCCAGTGGGACACCATATATTTT
CASSRAQWDTIYF
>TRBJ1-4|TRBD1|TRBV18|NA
TGTGCCAGCTCACAGGGGACAGCGAATGAAAAACTGTTTTTT
CASSQGTANEKLFF
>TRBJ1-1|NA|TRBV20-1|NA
TGCAGCCCCAGTGGGAACACTGAAGCTTTCTTT
CSPSGNTEAFF
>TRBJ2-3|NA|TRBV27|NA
TGTGCCAGCAGCGTCGACTATAGCACAGATACGCAGTATTTT
CASSVDYSTDTQYF
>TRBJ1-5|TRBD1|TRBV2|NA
TGTGCCAGCAGTGAACGGACAGGGCGTCAGCCCCAGCATTTT
CASSERTGRQPQHF
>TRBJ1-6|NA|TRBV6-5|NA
TGTGCCAGCAGACTATTGGGGGGGATTTATTCACCCCTCCACTTT
CASRLLGGIYSPLHF
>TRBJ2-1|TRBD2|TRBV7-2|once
TGTGCCAGCAGCTTATTATCGGGCGGCGGGAGGGGCTACAATGAGCAGTTCTTC
CASSLLSGGGRGYNEQFF
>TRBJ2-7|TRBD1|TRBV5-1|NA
TGCGCCAGCAGCATCGGACAGGGGGTTTCCTACGAGCAGTACTTC
CASSIGQGVSYEQYF
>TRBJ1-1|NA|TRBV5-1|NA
TGCGCCAGCAGCTTGGTTGGGTTATCTCCTGAAGCTTTCTTT
CASSLVGLSPEAFF
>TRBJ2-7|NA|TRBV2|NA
TGTGCCAGCACCTCCTTCGGAAGGGACCCGTACTTC
CASTSFGRDPYF